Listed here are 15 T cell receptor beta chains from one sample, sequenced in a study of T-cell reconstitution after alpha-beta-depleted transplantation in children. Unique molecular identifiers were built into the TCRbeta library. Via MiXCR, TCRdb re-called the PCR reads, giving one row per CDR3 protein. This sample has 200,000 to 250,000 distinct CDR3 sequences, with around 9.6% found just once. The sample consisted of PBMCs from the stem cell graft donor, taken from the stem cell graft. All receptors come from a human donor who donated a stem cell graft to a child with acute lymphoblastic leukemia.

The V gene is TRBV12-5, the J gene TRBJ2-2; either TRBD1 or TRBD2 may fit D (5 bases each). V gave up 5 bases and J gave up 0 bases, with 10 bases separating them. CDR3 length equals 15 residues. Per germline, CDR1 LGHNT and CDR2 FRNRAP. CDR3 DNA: TGTGCTAGTGGTCCCGGGGCGACGAACACCGGGGAGCTGTTTTTT. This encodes CASGPGATNTGELFF.

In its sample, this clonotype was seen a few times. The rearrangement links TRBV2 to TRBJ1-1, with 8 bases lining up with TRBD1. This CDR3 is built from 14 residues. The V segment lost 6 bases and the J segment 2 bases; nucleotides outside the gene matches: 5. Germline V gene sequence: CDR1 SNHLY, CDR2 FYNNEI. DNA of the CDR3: TGTGCCAGCAGAGACAGGGGAGGTAACACTGAAGCTTTCTTT. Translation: CASRDRGGNTEAFF.

The CDR3, as DNA: TGCGCCAGCAGCTTGGGGGGCTTGGGAGGCACCTACAATGAGCAGTTCTTC. Translation: CASSLGGLGGTYNEQFF. The chain employs TRBV5-1 and TRBJ2-1, with D maybe TRBD2 (6 bases). Germline values: CDR1 SGHRS, CDR2 YFSETQ. The CDR3 length is 17 residues. V lost 0 bases to trimming and J lost 2 bases, with 15 bases between them.

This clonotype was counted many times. The CDR3 nucleotides are TGTGCCAGCAGTCCCGACAGAACCTATGGCTACACCTTC. This codes for CASSPDRTYGYTF. The V gene is TRBV6-5, the J gene TRBJ1-2; a possible D gene is TRBD1 (5 bases). Trimming took off 5 bases at V and 4 bases at J, with 11 bases between the two ends. Germline V CDR1 and CDR2: MNHEY, SVGAGI. The length of the CDR3 is 13 residues.

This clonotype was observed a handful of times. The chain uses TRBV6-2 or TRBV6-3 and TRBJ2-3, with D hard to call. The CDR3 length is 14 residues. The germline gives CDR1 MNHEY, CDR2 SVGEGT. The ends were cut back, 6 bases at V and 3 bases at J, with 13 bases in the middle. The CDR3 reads CASSPPGSTDTQYF. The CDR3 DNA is TGTGCCAGCAGCCCACCCGGATCTACAGATACGCAGTATTTT.

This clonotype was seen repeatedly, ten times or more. The CDR3 DNA is TGTGCCAGCTCTACCAGTCCGGGCTTAGATCAGCCCCAGCATTTT. Its translation: CASSTSPGLDQPQHF. The V and J genes are TRBV18 and TRBJ1-5; no definite D call. Trimming took 6 bases from V and 5 from J, leaving 17 bases between them. The germline CDR1 and CDR2 sequences are KGHSH and LQKENI. The CDR3 totals 15 residues.

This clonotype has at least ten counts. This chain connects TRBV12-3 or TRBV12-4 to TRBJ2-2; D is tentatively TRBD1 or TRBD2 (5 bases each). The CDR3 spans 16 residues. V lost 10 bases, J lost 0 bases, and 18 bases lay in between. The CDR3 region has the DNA TGTGCCACCCCAGGGCGAGGGATCGCGAACACCGGGGAGCTGTTTTTT. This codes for CATPGRGIANTGELFF.

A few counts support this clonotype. DNA of the CDR3: TGTGCCAGCAGCTTCAACAGGGACAGGGTCTATGGCTACACCTTC. Translated, it gives CASSFNRDRVYGYTF. The chain has TRBV7-2 and TRBJ1-2, with 9 positions matching TRBD1. Per the germline V gene, CDR1 is SGHTA and CDR2 is FQGNSA. CDR3 length: 15 residues. J lost 4 bases, V lost 3 bases, and 6 bases had no gene match.

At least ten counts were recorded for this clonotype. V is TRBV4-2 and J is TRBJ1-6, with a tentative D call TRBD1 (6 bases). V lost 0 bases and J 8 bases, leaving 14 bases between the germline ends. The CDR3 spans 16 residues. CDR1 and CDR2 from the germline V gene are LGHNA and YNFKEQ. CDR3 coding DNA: TGTGCCAGCAGCCAAGATGGGAGGACAGAACATTCACCCCTCCACTTT. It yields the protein CASSQDGRTEHSPLHF.

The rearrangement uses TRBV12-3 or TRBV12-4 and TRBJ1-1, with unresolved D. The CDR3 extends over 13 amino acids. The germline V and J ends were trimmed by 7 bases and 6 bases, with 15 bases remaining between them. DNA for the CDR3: TGTGCCAGCATTAGCGACCTCGGGGCTGAAGCTTTCTTT. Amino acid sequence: CASISDLGAEAFF.

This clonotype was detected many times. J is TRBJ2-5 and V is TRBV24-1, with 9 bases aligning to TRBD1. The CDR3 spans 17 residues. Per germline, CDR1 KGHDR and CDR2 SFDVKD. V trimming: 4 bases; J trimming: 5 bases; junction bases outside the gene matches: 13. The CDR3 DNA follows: TGTGCCACCAGTGACTCTACCGGGACAGGGCTTTTGGAGACCCAGTACTTC. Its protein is CATSDSTGTGLLETQYF.

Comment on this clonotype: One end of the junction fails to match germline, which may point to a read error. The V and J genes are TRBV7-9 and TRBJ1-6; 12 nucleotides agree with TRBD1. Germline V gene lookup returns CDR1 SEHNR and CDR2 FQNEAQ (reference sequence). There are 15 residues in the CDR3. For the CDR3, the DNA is TGTGCCAGCAGCGGGACAGGGGGCTATGATTCACCCCTCCACTTT. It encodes CASSGTGGYDSPLHF.

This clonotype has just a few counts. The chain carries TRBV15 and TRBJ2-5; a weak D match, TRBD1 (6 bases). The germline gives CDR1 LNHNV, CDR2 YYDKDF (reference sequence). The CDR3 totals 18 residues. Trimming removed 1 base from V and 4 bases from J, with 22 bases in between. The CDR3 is CATSRGVPQQGMGETQYF. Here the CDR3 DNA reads TGTGCCACCAGCAGAGGAGTACCCCAACAGGGAATGGGAGAGACCCAGTACTTC.

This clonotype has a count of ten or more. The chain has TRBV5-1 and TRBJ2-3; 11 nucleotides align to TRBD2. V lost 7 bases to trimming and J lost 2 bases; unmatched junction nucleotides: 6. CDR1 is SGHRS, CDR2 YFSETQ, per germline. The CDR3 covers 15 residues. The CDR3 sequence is CASSSSGGSTDTQYF. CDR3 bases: TGCGCCAGCTCTTCTAGCGGGGGGTCCACAGATACGCAGTATTTT.

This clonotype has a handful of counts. CDR3 residues: CASSDLGGETQYF. CDR3 DNA sequence: TGTGCCAGCAGTGACTTGGGGGGAGAGACCCAGTACTTC. This rearrangement joins TRBV6-4 to TRBJ2-5; tentative D call: TRBD2 (6 bases). This CDR3 has 13 residues. The germline CDR1 and CDR2 sequences are MRHNA and SNTAGT. Trimming pared 1 base from V and 4 bases from J, leaving 7 bases between.